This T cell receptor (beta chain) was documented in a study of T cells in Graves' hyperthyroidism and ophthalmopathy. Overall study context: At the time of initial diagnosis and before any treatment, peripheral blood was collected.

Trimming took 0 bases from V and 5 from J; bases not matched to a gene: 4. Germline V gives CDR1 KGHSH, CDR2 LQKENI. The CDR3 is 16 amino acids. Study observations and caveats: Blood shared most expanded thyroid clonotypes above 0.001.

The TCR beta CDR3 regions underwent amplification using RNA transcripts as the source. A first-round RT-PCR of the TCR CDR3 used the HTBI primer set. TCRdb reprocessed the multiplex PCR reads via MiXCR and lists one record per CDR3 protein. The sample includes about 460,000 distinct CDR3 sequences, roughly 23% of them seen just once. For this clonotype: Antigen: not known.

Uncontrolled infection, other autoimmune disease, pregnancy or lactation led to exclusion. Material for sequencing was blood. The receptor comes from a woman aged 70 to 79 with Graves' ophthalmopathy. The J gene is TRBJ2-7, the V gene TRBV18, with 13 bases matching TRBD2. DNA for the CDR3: TGTGCCAGCTCACCACCCGGACTAGCGGGAGCCAACGAGCAGTACTTC. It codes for CASSPPGLAGANEQYF.